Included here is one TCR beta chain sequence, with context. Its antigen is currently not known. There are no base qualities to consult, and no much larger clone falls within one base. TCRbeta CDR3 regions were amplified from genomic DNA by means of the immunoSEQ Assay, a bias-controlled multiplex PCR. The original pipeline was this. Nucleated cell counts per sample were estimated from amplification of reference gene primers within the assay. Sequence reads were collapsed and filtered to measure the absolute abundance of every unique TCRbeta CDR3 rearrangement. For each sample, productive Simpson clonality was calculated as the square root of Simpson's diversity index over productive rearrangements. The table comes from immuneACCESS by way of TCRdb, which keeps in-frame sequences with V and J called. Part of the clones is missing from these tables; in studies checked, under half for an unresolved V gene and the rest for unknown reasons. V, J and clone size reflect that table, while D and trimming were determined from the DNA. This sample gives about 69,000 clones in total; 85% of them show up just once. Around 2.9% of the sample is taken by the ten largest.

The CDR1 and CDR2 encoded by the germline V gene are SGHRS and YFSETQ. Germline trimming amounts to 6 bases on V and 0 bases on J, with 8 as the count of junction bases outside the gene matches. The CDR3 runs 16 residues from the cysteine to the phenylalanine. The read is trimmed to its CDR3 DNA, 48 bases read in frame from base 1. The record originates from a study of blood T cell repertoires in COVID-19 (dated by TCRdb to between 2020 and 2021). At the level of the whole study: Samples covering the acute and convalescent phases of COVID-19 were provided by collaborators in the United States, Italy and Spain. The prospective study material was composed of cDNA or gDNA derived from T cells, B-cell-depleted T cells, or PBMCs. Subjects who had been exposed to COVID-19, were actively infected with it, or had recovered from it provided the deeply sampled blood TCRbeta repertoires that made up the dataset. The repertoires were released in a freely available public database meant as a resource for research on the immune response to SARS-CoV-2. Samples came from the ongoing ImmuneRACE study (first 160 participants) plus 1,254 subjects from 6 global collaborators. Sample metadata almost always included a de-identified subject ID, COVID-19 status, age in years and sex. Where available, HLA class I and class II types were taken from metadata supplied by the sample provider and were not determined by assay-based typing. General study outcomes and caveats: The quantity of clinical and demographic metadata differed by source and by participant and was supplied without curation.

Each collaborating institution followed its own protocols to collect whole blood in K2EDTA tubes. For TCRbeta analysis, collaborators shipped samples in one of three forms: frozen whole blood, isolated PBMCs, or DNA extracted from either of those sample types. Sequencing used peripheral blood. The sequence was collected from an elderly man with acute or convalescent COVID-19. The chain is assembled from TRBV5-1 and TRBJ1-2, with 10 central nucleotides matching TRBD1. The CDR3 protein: CASTTGTGAANYGYTF. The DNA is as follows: TGCGCCAGCACTACCGGGACAGGGGCGGCTAACTATGGCTACACCTTC.